This T cell receptor (beta chain) was recorded in a study of blood T cell repertoires in COVID-19. Study in general: Specimens from acute and convalescent COVID-19 originated in the United States, Italy and Spain. The analysed material was cDNA or gDNA that came from T cells, B-cell-depleted T cells, or PBMCs.

This clone was recorded only once. The protocol was immunoSEQ multiplex PCR, while the TCRdb copy is restricted to in-frame clones and leaves out a portion. The sample holds about 20,000 clones, about 90% seen once. CDR3 length: 14 residues. The ends were cut back, 5 bases at V and 3 bases at J, with 14 bases in the middle. CDR1 and CDR2 from the germline V gene are SGHAT and FQNNGV. Sequencing was carried out using peripheral blood. This chain connects TRBV11-2 to TRBJ2-7, with unresolved D. The receptor was derived from a man between 70 and 80 years old with acute or convalescent COVID-19. The CDR3 coding sequence is TGTGCCAGCAGCGTAGGGCCCTTTGACTACGAGCAGTACTTC. Translating gives CASSVGPFDYEQYF. The whole variable domain, filled in from reference TRBV11-2 and TRBJ2-7, reads EAGVAQSPRYKIIEKRQSVAFWCNPISGHATLYWYQQILGQGPKLLIQFQNNGVVDDSQLPKDRFSAERLKGVDSTLKIQPAKLEDSAVYLCASSVGPFDYEQYFGPGTRLTVT.